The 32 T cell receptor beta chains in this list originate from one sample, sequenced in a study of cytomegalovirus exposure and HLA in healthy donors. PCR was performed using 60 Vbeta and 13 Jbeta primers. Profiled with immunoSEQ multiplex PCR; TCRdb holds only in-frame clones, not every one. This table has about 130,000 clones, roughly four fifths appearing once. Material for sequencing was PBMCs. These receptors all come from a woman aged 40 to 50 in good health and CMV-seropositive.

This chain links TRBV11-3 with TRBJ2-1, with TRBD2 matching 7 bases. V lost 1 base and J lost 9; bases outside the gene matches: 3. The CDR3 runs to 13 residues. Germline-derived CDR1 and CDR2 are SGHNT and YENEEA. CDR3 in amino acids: CASSLGGSSEQFF. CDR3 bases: TGTGCCAGCAGCTTAGGCGGGAGTAGTGAGCAGTTCTTC. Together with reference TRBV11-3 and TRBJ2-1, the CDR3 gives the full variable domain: EAGVVQSPRYKIIEKKQPVAFWCNPISGHNTLYWYLQNLGQGPELLIRYENEEAVDDSQLPKDRFSAERLKGVDSTLKIQPAELGDSAVYLCASSLGGSSEQFFGPGTRLTVL.

The CDR3 reads CASSTRLADSSYNEQFF. The CDR3 DNA follows: TGTGCCAGCAGTACCCGACTAGCGGATAGCTCCTACAATGAGCAGTTCTTC. The chain recombines TRBV27 with TRBJ2-1; 9 bases agree with TRBD2. This CDR3 has 17 residues. CDR1 and CDR2 from the germline V gene are MNHEY and SMNVEV (reference sequence). With 5 bases clipped from V and 0 bases from J, the junction kept 8 bases outside the gene matches.

This CDR3 is CASSRGREGPELDEQYF. The DNA for the CDR3 is TGTGCCAGCAGCCGCGGGAGGGAGGGTCCAGAGTTGGACGAGCAGTACTTC. The chain joins TRBV11-1 to TRBJ2-7; 9 bases fit TRBD2. This CDR3 region has 17 residues. The ends lost 5 bases at V and 5 bases at J; junction bases unmatched: 16. Per germline, CDR1 SGHAT and CDR2 FQDESV (reference sequence).

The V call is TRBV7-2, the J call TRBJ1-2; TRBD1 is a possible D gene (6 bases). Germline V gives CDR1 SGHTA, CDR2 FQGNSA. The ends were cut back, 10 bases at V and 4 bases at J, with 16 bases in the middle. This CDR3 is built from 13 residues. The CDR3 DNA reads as TGTGCCAACCTCATTAACAGGGTCTATGGCTACACCTTC. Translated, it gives CANLINRVYGYTF.

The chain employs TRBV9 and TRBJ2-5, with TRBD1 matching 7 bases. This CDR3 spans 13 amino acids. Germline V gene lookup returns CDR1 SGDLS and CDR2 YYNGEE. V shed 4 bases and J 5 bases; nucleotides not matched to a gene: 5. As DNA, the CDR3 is TGTGCCAGCAGCAATACAGGGGTTGAGACCCAGTACTTC. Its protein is CASSNTGVETQYF.

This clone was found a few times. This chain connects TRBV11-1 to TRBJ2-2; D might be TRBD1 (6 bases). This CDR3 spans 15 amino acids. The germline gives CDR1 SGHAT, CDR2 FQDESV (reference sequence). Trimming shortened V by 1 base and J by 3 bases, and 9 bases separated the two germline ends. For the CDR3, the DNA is TGTGCCAGCAGCTTAGAACAGGGCGACACCGGGGAGCTGTTTTTT. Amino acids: CASSLEQGDTGELFF.

The CDR3: CATSRAGGEGEKLFF. The CDR3 nucleotides are TGTGCCACCAGCAGAGCTGGGGGGGAAGGAGAAAAACTGTTTTTT. The chain recombines TRBV15 with TRBJ1-4; D may be TRBD1 (5 bases). The CDR3 sequence is 15 residues long. From germline, CDR1 is LNHNV and CDR2 YYDKDF (reference sequence). V lost 1 base and J 8 bases, leaving 14 bases between the germline ends. Together with reference TRBV15 and TRBJ1-4, the CDR3 gives the full variable domain: DAMVIQNPRYQVTQFGKPVTLSCSQTLNHNVMYWYQQKSSQAPKLLFHYYDKDFNNEADTPDNFQSRRPNTSFCFLDIRSPGLGDTAMYLCATSRAGGEGEKLFFGSGTQLSVL.

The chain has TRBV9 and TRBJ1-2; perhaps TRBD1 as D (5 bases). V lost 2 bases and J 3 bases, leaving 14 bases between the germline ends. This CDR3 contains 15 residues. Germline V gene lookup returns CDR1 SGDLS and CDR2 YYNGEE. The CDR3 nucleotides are TGTGCCAGCAGCGTGGCGACGACAGCTTACTATGGCTACACCTTC. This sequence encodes CASSVATTAYYGYTF.

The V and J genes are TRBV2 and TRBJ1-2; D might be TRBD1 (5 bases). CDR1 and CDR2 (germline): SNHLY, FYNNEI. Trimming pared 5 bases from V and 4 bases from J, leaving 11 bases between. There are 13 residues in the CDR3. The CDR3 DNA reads TGTGCCAGCAGTACGACAGCCCTCTATGGCTACACCTTC. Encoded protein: CASSTTALYGYTF.

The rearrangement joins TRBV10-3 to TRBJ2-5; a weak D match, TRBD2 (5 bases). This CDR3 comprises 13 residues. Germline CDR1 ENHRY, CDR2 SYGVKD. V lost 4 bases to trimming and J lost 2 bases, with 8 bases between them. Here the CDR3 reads CAISADLQETQYF. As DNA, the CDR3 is TGTGCCATCAGTGCGGACTTACAAGAGACCCAGTACTTC.

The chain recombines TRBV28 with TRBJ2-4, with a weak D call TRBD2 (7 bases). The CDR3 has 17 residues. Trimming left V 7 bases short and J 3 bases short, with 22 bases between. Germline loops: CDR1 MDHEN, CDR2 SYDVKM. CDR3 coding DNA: TGTGCCAGCACCCCCGGGGGGCAGCAGACGCACAAAAACATTCAGTACTTC. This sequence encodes CASTPGGQQTHKNIQYF.

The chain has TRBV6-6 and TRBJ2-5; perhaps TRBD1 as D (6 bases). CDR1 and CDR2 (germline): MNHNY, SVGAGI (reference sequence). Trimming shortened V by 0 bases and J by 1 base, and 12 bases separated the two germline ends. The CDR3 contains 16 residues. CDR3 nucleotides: TGTGCCAGCAGTTACTCGGGCGAAGGGGGCCAAGAGACCCAGTACTTC. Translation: CASSYSGEGGQETQYF.

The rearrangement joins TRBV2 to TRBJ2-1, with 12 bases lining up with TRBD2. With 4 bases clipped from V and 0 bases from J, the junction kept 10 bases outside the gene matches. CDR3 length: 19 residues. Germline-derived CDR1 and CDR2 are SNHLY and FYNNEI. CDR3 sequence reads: CASSGPGLAGVSSYNEQFF. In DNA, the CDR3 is TGTGCCAGCAGTGGCCCGGGACTAGCGGGCGTGAGCTCCTACAATGAGCAGTTCTTC.

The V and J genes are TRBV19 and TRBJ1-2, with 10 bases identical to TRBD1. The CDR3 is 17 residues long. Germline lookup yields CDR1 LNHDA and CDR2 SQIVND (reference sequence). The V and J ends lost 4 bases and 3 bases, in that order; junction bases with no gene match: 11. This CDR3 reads CASSRRTGTGDHYGYTF. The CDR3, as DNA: TGTGCCAGTAGTAGGAGAACCGGGACAGGGGACCACTATGGCTACACCTTC.

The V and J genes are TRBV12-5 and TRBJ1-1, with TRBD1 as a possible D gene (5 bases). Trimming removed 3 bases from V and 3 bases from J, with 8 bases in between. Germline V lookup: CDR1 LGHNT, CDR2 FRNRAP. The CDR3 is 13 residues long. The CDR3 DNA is TGTGCTAGTGGTTTCGACAGTTACACTGAAGCTTTCTTT. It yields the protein CASGFDSYTEAFF.

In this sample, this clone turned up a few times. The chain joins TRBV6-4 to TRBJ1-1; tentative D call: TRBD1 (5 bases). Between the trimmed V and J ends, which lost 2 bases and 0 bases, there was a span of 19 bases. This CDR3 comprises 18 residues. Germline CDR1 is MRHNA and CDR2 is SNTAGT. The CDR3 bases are TGTGCCAGCAGTGACCCCCCTCGGGGGGTGGACCTGAACACTGAAGCTTTCTTT. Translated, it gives CASSDPPRGVDLNTEAFF.

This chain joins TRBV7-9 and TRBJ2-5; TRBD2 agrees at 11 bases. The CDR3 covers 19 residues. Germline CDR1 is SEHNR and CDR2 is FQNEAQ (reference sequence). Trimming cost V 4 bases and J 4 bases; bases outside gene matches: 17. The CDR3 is CASSSPRHTSGSLGETQYF. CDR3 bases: TGTGCCAGCAGCTCTCCTCGCCATACTAGCGGGAGCTTGGGAGAGACCCAGTACTTC.

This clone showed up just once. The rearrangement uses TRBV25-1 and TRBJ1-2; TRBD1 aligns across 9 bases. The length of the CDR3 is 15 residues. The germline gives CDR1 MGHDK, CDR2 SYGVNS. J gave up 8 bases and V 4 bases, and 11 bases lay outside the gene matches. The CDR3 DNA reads TGTGCCAGCAGTGCCTCACGGGGACAGGGTGTAGGCTACACCTTC. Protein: CASSASRGQGVGYTF.

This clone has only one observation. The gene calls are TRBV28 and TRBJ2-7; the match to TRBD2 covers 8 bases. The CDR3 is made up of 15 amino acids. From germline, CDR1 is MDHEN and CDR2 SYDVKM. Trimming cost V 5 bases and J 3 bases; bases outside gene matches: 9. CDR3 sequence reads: CASSPSGRGSYEQYF. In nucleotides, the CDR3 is TGTGCCAGCAGTCCGAGCGGGAGAGGAAGCTACGAGCAGTACTTC.

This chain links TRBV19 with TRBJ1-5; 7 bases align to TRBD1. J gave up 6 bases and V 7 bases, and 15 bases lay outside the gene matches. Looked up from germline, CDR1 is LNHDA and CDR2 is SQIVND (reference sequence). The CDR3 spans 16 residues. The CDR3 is CASTPSPYRGGQPQHF. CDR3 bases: TGTGCCAGTACCCCAAGTCCCTACAGGGGTGGTCAGCCCCAGCATTTT.

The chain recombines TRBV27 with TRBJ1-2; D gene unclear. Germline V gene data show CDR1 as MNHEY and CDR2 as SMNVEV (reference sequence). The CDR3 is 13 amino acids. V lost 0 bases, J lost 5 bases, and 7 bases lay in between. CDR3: CASSLSRGYGYTF. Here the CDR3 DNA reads TGTGCCAGCAGTTTATCCCGAGGTTATGGCTACACCTTC.

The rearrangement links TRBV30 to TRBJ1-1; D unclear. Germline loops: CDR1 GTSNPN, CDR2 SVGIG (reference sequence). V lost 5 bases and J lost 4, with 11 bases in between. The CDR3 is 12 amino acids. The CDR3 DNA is TGTGCCTGGGGGCTGGGAGGCACTGAAGCTTTCTTT. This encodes CAWGLGGTEAFF.

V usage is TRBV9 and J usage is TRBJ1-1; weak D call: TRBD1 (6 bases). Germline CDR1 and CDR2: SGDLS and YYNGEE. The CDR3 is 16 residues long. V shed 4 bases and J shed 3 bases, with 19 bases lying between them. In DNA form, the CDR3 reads TGTGCCAGCAGCTCCCACTCTACAGGGCAATACACTGAAGCTTTCTTT. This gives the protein CASSSHSTGQYTEAFF. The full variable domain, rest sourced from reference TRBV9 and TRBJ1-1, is DSGVTQTPKHLITATGQRVTLRCSPRSGDLSVYWYQQSLDQGLQFLIQYYNGEERAKGNILERFSAQQFPDLHSELNLSSLELGDSALYFCASSSHSTGQYTEAFFGQGTRLTVV.

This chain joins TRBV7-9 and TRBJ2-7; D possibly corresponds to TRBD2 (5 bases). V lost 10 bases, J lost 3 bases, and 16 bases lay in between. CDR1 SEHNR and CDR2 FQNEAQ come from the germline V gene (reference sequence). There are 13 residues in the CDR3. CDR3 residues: CAILVGSYYEQYF. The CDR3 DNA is TGTGCCATCTTGGTAGGGAGTTACTACGAGCAGTACTTC.

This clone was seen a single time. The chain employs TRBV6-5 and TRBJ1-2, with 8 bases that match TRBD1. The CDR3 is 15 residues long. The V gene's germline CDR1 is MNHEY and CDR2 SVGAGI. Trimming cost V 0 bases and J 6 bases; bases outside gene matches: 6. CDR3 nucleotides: TGTGCCAGCAGTTACTCGTCCAGGGGGCTCGATGGCTACACCTTC. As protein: CASSYSSRGLDGYTF.

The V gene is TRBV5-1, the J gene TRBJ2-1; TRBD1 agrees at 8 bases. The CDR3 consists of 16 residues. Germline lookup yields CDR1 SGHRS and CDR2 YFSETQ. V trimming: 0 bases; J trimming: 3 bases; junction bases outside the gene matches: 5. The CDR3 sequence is CASSLAAGTGYNEQFF. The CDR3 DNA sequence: TGCGCCAGCAGCTTGGCGGCGGGGACAGGCTACAATGAGCAGTTCTTC.

As DNA, the CDR3 is TGCGCCAGCAGCCAAAACGCCGGGACTAGCGGGAGGAGGGATACGCAGTATTTT. It specifies CASSQNAGTSGRRDTQYF. The rearrangement links TRBV4-3 to TRBJ2-3, with 15 nucleotides matching TRBD2. CDR1 and CDR2 (germline): LGHNA, YSLEER. CDR3 size: 18 residues. Trimming at V came to 2 bases and at J to 6 bases, leaving 9 bases not matched to a gene.

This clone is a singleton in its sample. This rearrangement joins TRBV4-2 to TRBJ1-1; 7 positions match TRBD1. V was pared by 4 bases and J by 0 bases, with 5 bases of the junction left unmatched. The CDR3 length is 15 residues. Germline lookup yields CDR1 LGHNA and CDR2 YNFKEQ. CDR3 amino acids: CASSPAGTVNTEAFF. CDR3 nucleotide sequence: TGTGCCAGCAGCCCGGCCGGGACAGTGAACACTGAAGCTTTCTTT.

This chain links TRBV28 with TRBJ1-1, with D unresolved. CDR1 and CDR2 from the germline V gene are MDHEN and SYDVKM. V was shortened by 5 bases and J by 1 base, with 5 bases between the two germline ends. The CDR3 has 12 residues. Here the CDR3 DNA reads TGTGCCAGCAGTCGGGGGAACACTGAAGCTTTCTTT. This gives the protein CASSRGNTEAFF.

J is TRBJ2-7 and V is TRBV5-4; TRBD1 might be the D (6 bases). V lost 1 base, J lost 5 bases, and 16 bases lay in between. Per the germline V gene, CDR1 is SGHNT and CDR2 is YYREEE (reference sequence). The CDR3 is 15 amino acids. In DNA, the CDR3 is TGTGCCAGCAGCTTGAAAGGACAGCGGCTGAACGAGCAGTACTTC. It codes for CASSLKGQRLNEQYF.

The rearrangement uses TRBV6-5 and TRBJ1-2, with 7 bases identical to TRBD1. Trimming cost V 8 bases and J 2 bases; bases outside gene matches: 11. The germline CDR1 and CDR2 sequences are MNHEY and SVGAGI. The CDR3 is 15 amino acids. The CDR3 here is CASSTPGQMNYGYTF. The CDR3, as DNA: TGTGCCAGCTCGACCCCGGGACAGATGAACTATGGCTACACCTTC.

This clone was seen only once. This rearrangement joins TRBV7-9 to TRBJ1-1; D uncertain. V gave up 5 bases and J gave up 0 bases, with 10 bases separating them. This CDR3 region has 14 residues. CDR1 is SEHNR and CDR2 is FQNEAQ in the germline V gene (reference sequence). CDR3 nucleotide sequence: TGTGCCAGCAGCACAAACCTAGTGAACACTGAAGCTTTCTTT. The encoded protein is CASSTNLVNTEAFF.